A selection of T cell receptor beta chains follows, all from one sample in a study of CD8 T cells in ankylosing spondylitis. In TCRdb, the 5' RACE reads were re-called with MiXCR into one record per CDR3 protein. The data contain fewer than 550,000 distinct CDR3 sequences, less than 6% of them seen just once; the ten biggest clones take up under 4.5%. Sequencing used blood, either unsorted or a sorted T cell fraction (not recorded which). The receptor set was obtained from a male donor with ankylosing spondylitis. The CDR3 runs from the conserved cysteine through the conserved F or W. The order of the fields is J gene, CDR3 length, V gene, clone size, D gene, CDR3 protein, CDR3 DNA. The D gene is left open where the match is weak. Clone size, where shown, is once, few, many, or a class for clones that have expanded.

TRBJ2-5 13 TRBV5-1 . . CASSDGFQETQYF TGCGCCAGCAGCGATGGATTCCAAGAGACCCAGTACTTC
TRBJ1-4 15 TRBV4-3 many . CASSQRQITNEKLFF TGCGCCAGCAGCCAACGGCAGATCACTAATGAAAAACTGTTTTTT
TRBJ2-1 13 TRBV5-1 many . CASSLSGYNEQFF TGCGCCAGCAGCTTGTCAGGGTACAATGAGCAGTTCTTC
TRBJ1-5 15 TRBV18 . . CASSPVQGSGQPQHF TGTGCCAGCTCACCGGTACAGGGCTCGGGTCAGCCCCAGCATTTT
TRBJ2-1 17 TRBV28 many TRBD2 CASSANPLAGLKWQQFF TGTGCCAGCAGTGCGAATCCTCTAGCGGGTCTAAAATGGCAGCAGTTCTTC
TRBJ2-3 18 TRBV3-1 . TRBD1 CASSDRGRIGPYTDTQYF TGTGCCAGCTCGGACAGGGGGCGAATTGGACCCTACACAGATACGCAGTATTTT
TRBJ2-7 14 TRBV6-5 many TRBD1 CASSYGQGRYEQYF TGTGCCAGCAGTTATGGACAGGGTCGGTACGAGCAGTACTTC
TRBJ2-7 14 TRBV7-9 many TRBD1 CASSSRTGIYEQYF TGTGCCAGCAGCTCCCGGACAGGGATCTACGAGCAGTACTTC
TRBJ1-1 13 TRBV2 many . CASSAGGGTEAFF TGTGCCAGCAGTGCTGGGGGAGGAACTGAAGCTTTCTTT
TRBJ2-3 12 TRBV27 few TRBD2 CASSLGTSGRVF TGTGCCAGCAGTCTCGGGACTAGCGGGAGGGTTTTT
TRBJ1-3 10 TRBV4-3 many . CASSQKLGDF TGCGCCAGCAGCCAAAAACTTGGGGATTTT
TRBJ1-6 11 TRBV12-3/TRBV12-4 many . CASSLTDPLHF TGTGCCAGCAGCCTGACGGATCCCCTCCACTTT
TRBJ2-2 15 TRBV5-1 many . CASSLGGTHTGELFF TGCGCCAGCAGCTTGGGGGGGACCCACACCGGGGAGCTGTTTTTT
TRBJ2-7 13 TRBV7-8 many . CASSFLSGYEQYF TGTGCCAGCAGCTTTTTATCCGGTTACGAGCAGTACTTC
TRBJ2-5 16 TRBV3-1 few TRBD2 CASSQGYAGGGETQYF TGTGCCAGCAGCCAAGGTTATGCGGGAGGGGGAGAGACCCAGTACTTC
TRBJ2-7 15 TRBV27 many . CASSLRGQGRREQYF TGTGCCAGCAGTTTAAGGGGTCAGGGACGAAGAGAGCAGTACTTC
TRBJ2-3 16 TRBV10-3 many TRBD2 CAISDQQGAGTDTQYF TGTGCCATCAGCGACCAGCAGGGAGCGGGAACAGATACGCAGTATTTT
TRBJ2-4 14 TRBV10-3 many . CAISDRIAKNIQYF TGTGCCATCAGTGACCGGATAGCCAAAAACATTCAGTACTTC
TRBJ2-1 18 TRBV20-1 . TRBD2 CSALPTSGRIYSYNEQFF TGCAGTGCTCTCCCTACTAGCGGGAGGATATACTCCTACAATGAGCAGTTCTTC
TRBJ2-7 14 TRBV5-1 many . CASSRGTAYYEQYF TGCGCCAGCAGCCGGGGGACAGCCTACTACGAGCAGTACTTC
TRBJ2-5 13 TRBV11-2 . . CASSSTVRETQYF TGTGCCAGCAGCTCGACAGTGAGGGAGACCCAGTACTTC
TRBJ1-3 16 TRBV5-1 many TRBD1 CASSLNRGSSGNTIYF TGCGCCAGCAGCTTGAACAGGGGGTCATCCGGAAACACCATATATTTT
TRBJ2-2 15 TRBV11-2 many . CASSLEGLGTGELFF TGTGCCAGCAGCTTAGAGGGGTTGGGCACCGGGGAGCTGTTTTTT
TRBJ2-7 16 TRBV6-2/TRBV6-3 . TRBD2 CASSPRLAVSSYEQYF TGTGCCAGCAGTCCGCGACTAGCGGTCAGCTCCTACGAGCAGTACTTC
TRBJ1-2 15 TRBV4-1 many . CASSHDPRANFGYTF TGCGCCAGCAGCCATGACCCGAGGGCGAATTTTGGCTACACCTTC
TRBJ2-3 14 TRBV7-9 many . CASSATRGHSTQYF TGTGCCAGCAGCGCGACCCGAGGGCATAGCACGCAGTATTTT
TRBJ1-2 11 TRBV12-3/TRBV12-4 many . CASSQQYGYTF TGTGCCAGCAGCCAACAATATGGCTACACCTTC
TRBJ2-3 15 TRBV7-2 many . CASSLGASRADTQYF TGTGCCAGCAGCTTAGGGGCTAGTCGCGCAGATACGCAGTATTTT
TRBJ2-1 16 TRBV5-1 few TRBD2 CASSSVGTSRYNEQFF TGCGCCAGCAGCTCGGTCGGGACTAGCAGGTACAATGAGCAGTTCTTC
TRBJ1-2 12 TRBV20-1 many . CSAHRVNYGYTF TGCAGTGCCCACAGGGTCAACTATGGCTACACCTTC
TRBJ1-4 14 TRBV20-1 many . CSARPPGSNEKLFF TGCAGTGCTAGACCCCCGGGGTCTAATGAAAAACTGTTTTTT
TRBJ2-1 11 TRBV20-1 many TRBD2 CSARSISGGFF TGCAGTGCTAGATCAATTAGCGGGGGCTTCTTC
TRBJ2-1 14 TRBV29-1 many . CSAVQEISYNEQFF TGCAGCGCCGTACAGGAAATCTCCTACAATGAGCAGTTCTTC
TRBJ2-7 17 TRBV5-6 . . CASSCTSCLNFGERQYF TGTGCCAGCAGCTGTACTAGTTGCTTGAACTTCGGTGAGCGACAGTACTTC
TRBJ1-1 14 TRBV14 many TRBD1 CASSQEDRGIEAFF TGTGCCAGCAGCCAAGAGGACAGGGGGATTGAAGCTTTCTTT
TRBJ2-3 17 TRBV4-2 many TRBD2 CASSQDGTSEGTDTQYF TGTGCCAGCAGCCAAGATGGTACTAGCGAAGGCACAGATACGCAGTATTTT
TRBJ1-5 14 TRBV5-4 few . CASSSTPEDQPQHF TGTGCCAGCAGCTCCACCCCGGAAGATCAGCCCCAGCATTTT
TRBJ2-3 13 TRBV5-1 many . CASTSWSTDTQYF TGCGCCAGCACCTCTTGGAGCACAGATACGCAGTATTTT
TRBJ2-7 16 TRBV5-1 many TRBD1 CASSLVRGPSSYEQYF TGCGCCAGCAGCTTGGTAAGGGGGCCAAGCTCCTACGAGCAGTACTTC
TRBJ2-7 12 TRBV28 many . CASSFTASEQYF TGTGCCAGCAGCTTCACAGCAAGCGAGCAGTACTTC
TRBJ2-1 16 TRBV10-3 many TRBD2 CAIRSIAGGPYNEQFF TGTGCCATCAGGAGTATAGCGGGAGGGCCCTACAATGAGCAGTTCTTC
TRBJ2-7 10 TRBV29-1 many . CSVGTYEQYF TGCAGCGTCGGGACCTACGAGCAGTACTTC
TRBJ2-7 13 TRBV7-2 few . CASSLRANLEQYF TGTGCCAGCAGTCTAAGGGCCAATCTCGAGCAGTACTTC
TRBJ1-1 12 TRBV5-6 many . CASRWANTEAFF TGTGCCAGCAGGTGGGCAAACACTGAAGCTTTCTTT
TRBJ2-2 17 TRBV6-5 few TRBD1 CASSYLFRDRDFGELFF TGTGCCAGCAGTTACTTATTCCGGGACAGGGACTTCGGGGAGCTGTTTTTT
TRBJ2-3 16 TRBV15 many . CATSRGGAASTDTQYF TGTGCCACCAGCAGAGGGGGAGCAGCTAGCACAGATACGCAGTATTTT
TRBJ1-2 12 TRBV5-1 many . CASSPNTYGYTF TGCGCCAGCAGCCCGAACACCTATGGCTACACCTTC
TRBJ2-1 15 TRBV20-1 many TRBD2 CSAREQRGPRDEQFF TGCAGTGCTAGAGAACAGCGGGGGCCAAGGGATGAGCAGTTCTTC
TRBJ1-4 18 TRBV4-2 many . CASSQDPSRGGEHEKLFF TGTGCCAGCAGCCAAGACCCATCGCGGGGGGGCGAACATGAAAAACTGTTTTTT
TRBJ1-3 14 TRBV6-1 many . CASSRGLRGNTIYF TGTGCCAGCAGCCGGGGGCTTCGAGGAAACACCATATATTTT
TRBJ2-5 15 TRBV7-2 . TRBD1 CASSSAGGAGETQYF TGTGCCAGCAGCTCCGCAGGGGGCGCAGGGGAGACCCAGTACTTC
TRBJ2-1 15 TRBV7-6 few TRBD1 CASRISGQGGDEQFF TGTGCCAGCAGGATCTCGGGACAGGGGGGAGATGAGCAGTTCTTC
TRBJ2-3 15 TRBV10-3 many TRBD2 CATHSPSGRTDTQYF TGTGCCACCCACAGTCCTAGCGGCCGCACAGATACGCAGTATTTT
TRBJ2-1 16 TRBV7-9 . TRBD2 CASSLGSGTGYNEQFF TGTGCCAGCAGCTTAGGTAGCGGGACGGGCTACAATGAGCAGTTCTTC
TRBJ2-1 16 TRBV12-3/TRBV12-4 many . CASRGTRATSYNEQFF TGTGCCAGCAGGGGGACACGAGCAACCTCCTACAATGAGCAGTTCTTC